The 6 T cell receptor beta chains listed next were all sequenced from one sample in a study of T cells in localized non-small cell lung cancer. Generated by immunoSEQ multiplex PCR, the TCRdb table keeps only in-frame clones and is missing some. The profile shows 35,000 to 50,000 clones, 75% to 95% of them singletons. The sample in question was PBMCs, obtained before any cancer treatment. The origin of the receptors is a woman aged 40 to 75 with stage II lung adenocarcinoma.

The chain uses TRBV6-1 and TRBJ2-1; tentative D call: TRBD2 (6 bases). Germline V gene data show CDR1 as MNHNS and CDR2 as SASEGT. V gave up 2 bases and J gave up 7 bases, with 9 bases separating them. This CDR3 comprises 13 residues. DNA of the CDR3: TGTGCCAGCAGTGAAAGGGAGGTAAATGAGCAGTTCTTC. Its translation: CASSEREVNEQFF.

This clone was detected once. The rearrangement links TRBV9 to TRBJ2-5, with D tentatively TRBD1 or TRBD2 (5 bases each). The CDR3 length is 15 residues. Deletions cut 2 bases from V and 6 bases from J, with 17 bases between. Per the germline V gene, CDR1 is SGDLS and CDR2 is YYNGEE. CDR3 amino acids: CASSVRDQAGKTQYF. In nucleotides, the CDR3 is TGTGCCAGCAGCGTTCGGGACCAGGCTGGGAAGACCCAGTACTTC.

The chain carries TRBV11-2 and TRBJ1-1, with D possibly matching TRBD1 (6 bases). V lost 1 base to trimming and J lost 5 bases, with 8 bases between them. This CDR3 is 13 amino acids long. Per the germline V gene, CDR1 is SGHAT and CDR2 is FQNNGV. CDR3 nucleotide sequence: TGTGCCAGCAGCTTAGGGGGGGCGACTGAAGCTTTCTTT. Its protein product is CASSLGGATEAFF. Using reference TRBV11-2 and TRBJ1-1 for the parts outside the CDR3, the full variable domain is EAGVAQSPRYKIIEKRQSVAFWCNPISGHATLYWYQQILGQGPKLLIQFQNNGVVDDSQLPKDRFSAERLKGVDSTLKIQPAKLEDSAVYLCASSLGGATEAFFGQGTRLTVV.

Here the CDR3 DNA reads TGTGCCAGCAGTGAACCGGGACGGACACCTAACACTGAAGCTTTCTTT. Translation: CASSEPGRTPNTEAFF. The chain is built from TRBV6-1 and TRBJ1-1, with a tentative D call TRBD1 (5 bases). Trimming left V 2 bases short and J 2 bases short, with 15 bases between. Germline lookup yields CDR1 MNHNS and CDR2 SASEGT. The length of the CDR3 is 16 residues.

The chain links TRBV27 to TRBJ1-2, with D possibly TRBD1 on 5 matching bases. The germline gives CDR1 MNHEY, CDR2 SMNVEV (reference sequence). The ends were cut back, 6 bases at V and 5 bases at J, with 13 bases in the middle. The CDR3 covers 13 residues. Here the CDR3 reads CASSRARGYGYTF. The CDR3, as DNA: TGTGCCAGCAGCCGGGCGAGGGGATATGGCTACACCTTC.

In DNA, the CDR3 is TGTGCCAGCAGCTTGGCGACTAGCCGAAGCACAGATACGCAGTATTTT. This translates into CASSLATSRSTDTQYF. The rearrangement joins TRBV5-4 to TRBJ2-3, with 7 bases aligning to TRBD2. The CDR3 runs 16 residues. The junction had 4 bases not matched to a gene; V was cut back by 0 bases and J by 0 bases. Germline CDR1 SGHNT, CDR2 YYREEE (reference sequence).